The 32 T cell receptor beta chains below come from one sample, sequenced in a study of blood T cell repertoires in COVID-19. Sequenced by immunoSEQ multiplex PCR; TCRdb stores in-frame clones only, minus some. The profile shows some 20,000 clones, 70% to 80% of them singletons. Source material: peripheral blood. These receptors came from a man older than 75 with acute or convalescent COVID-19.

The rearrangement uses TRBV19 and TRBJ1-2; 7 bases agree with TRBD1. V was clipped by 5 bases and J by 3 bases; unmatched bases: 6. The CDR3 covers 14 residues. The germline gives CDR1 LNHDA, CDR2 SQIVND (reference sequence). The CDR3 protein is CASSPGQTYYGYTF. In DNA form, the CDR3 reads TGTGCCAGTAGTCCGGGACAGACTTACTATGGCTACACCTTC.

The chain is built from TRBV6-6 and TRBJ1-5; perhaps TRBD1 as D (6 bases). Looked up from germline, CDR1 is MNHNY and CDR2 is SVGAGI (reference sequence). With 6 bases removed from V and 4 bases from J, the gap between germline ends came to 13 bases. The length of the CDR3 is 14 residues. In DNA form, the CDR3 reads TGTGCCAGCAGCGGACAGAATTCGAATCAGCCCCAGCATTTT. The encoded protein is CASSGQNSNQPQHF.

This chain links TRBV6-5 with TRBJ1-2; possible D gene TRBD1, 5 bases. Germline lookup yields CDR1 MNHEY and CDR2 SVGAGI. The CDR3 has 13 amino acids. Trimming cost V 6 bases and J 7 bases, with 15 bases left between them. CDR3 sequence reads: CASRVTAGSGYTF. The CDR3 DNA is TGTGCCAGCAGAGTAACGGCAGGGTCTGGCTACACCTTC.

This clone came up once. This chain links TRBV7-2 with TRBJ1-4, with TRBD1 matching over 9 bases. CDR3 length: 16 residues. The ends lost 2 bases at V and 3 bases at J; junction bases unmatched: 4. In germline, CDR1 is SGHTA, CDR2 FQGNSA. CDR3 sequence reads: CASSLRQGVPNEKLFF. The CDR3 DNA sequence: TGTGCCAGCAGCTTACGACAGGGGGTTCCTAATGAAAAACTGTTTTTT.

The V gene is TRBV5-1, the J gene TRBJ2-1; 9 positions match TRBD2. V was clipped by 5 bases and J by 5 bases; unmatched bases: 20. The CDR3 is made up of 19 amino acids. Per germline, CDR1 SGHRS and CDR2 YFSETQ. This chain's CDR3 is CASRLVAGRPGLANNEQFF. The CDR3 DNA reads as TGCGCCAGCAGATTAGTGGCAGGCCGGCCGGGACTAGCTAACAATGAGCAGTTCTTC.

This sequence joins TRBV5-4 and TRBJ2-7, with a tentative D call TRBD2 (6 bases). The germline CDR1 and CDR2 sequences are SGHNT and YYREEE (reference sequence). V was pared by 4 bases and J by 8 bases, with 13 bases between. This CDR3 is built from 12 residues. The CDR3 reads CASSGWREQQYF. As DNA, the CDR3 is TGTGCCAGCAGCGGGTGGCGGGAACAGCAGTACTTC.

This clone occurred a few times. The V call is TRBV7-9, the J call TRBJ1-3; the D is unclear. The germline CDR1 and CDR2 sequences are SEHNR and FQNEAQ (reference sequence). The CDR3 consists of 14 residues. V lost 5 bases and J lost 3, with 11 bases in between. CDR3 nucleotides: TGTGCCAGCAGCAGCCGGGAAGGTGGAAACACCATATATTTT. Its protein product is CASSSREGGNTIYF.

The V gene is TRBV18, the J gene TRBJ2-7, with 10 bases identical to TRBD2. The germline V gene has CDR1 KGHSH and CDR2 LQKENI. The ends lost 2 bases at V and 4 bases at J; junction bases unmatched: 5. This CDR3 spans 15 amino acids. CDR3 in DNA: TGTGCCAGCTCACCAGATAGCGGGAGGTATTACGAGCAGTACGTC. Translated: CASSPDSGRYYEQYV.

There are a few counts of this clone. The rearrangement uses TRBV7-8 and TRBJ1-2; 7 nucleotides match TRBD1. The germline gives CDR1 SGHVS, CDR2 FQNEAQ. V lost 1 base and J lost 1; bases outside the gene matches: 6. The CDR3 has 16 amino acids. CDR3 in amino acids: CASSLVAGGDNYGYTF. Written as DNA, the CDR3 is TGTGCCAGCAGCTTAGTGGCAGGGGGTGATAACTATGGCTACACCTTC.

V and J are TRBV5-4 and TRBJ1-6, with D possibly matching TRBD1 (6 bases). Germline-derived CDR1 and CDR2 are SGHNT and YYREEE (reference sequence). The CDR3 covers 15 residues. V lost 4 bases to trimming and J lost 6 bases, with 14 bases between them. The chain's CDR3 is CASSPPGGGNSPLHF. As DNA, the CDR3 is TGTGCCAGCAGCCCTCCGGGGGGCGGTAATTCACCCCTCCACTTT.

The V gene is TRBV7-9, the J gene TRBJ1-5; D is ambiguous. This CDR3 comprises 13 residues. Per germline, CDR1 SEHNR and CDR2 FQNEAQ (reference sequence). Trimming pared 3 bases from V and 3 bases from J, leaving 6 bases between. The CDR3 nucleotides are TGTGCCAGCAGCTTTAACTTCAATCAGCCCCAGCATTTT. Its translation is CASSFNFNQPQHF.

This chain joins TRBV6-4 and TRBJ2-2; maybe TRBD1 (6 bases). Trimming cost V 2 bases and J 5 bases, with 9 bases left between them. The germline CDR1 and CDR2 sequences are MRHNA and SNTAGT. This CDR3 is built from 14 residues. The DNA for the CDR3 is TGTGCCAGCAGTGACAGCACAGGGACCGGGGAGCTGTTTTTT. Its protein is CASSDSTGTGELFF.

DNA of the CDR3: TGTGCCAGCAGCTTGGGACAGGGAGAGCCCCAGCATTTT. Its protein product is CASSLGQGEPQHF. V and J are TRBV7-2 and TRBJ1-5; 9 bases fit TRBD1. The V gene end was trimmed by 3 bases and the J gene end by 8 bases; junction bases not matched to a gene: 2. The CDR3 is 13 residues long. Germline V gives CDR1 SGHTA, CDR2 FQGNSA. The variable domain in full, completed from reference TRBV7-2 and TRBJ1-5, reads GAGVSQSPSNKVTEKGKDVELRCDPISGHTALYWYRQSLGQGLEFLIYFQGNSAPDKSGLPSDRFSAERTGGSVSTLTIQRTQQEDSAVYLCASSLGQGEPQHFGDGTRLSIL.

The sample holds one count of this clone. This rearrangement joins TRBV4-1 to TRBJ2-1; 9 bases fit TRBD2. Per germline, CDR1 MGHRA and CDR2 YSYEKL. This CDR3 is 15 amino acids long. V trimming: 0 bases; J trimming: 10 bases; junction bases outside the gene matches: 7. The CDR3 region is CASSQEGGRAKEQFF. CDR3 in DNA: TGCGCCAGCAGCCAAGAGGGCGGGAGGGCCAAAGAGCAGTTCTTC.

This clone has a handful of counts. The chain joins TRBV11-2 to TRBJ2-7; D is possibly TRBD1 (5 bases). Germline CDR1 SGHAT, CDR2 FQNNGV. V was pared by 4 bases and J by 7 bases, with 11 bases between. The CDR3 covers 12 residues. The CDR3 region is CASSSQAREQYF. The CDR3 nucleotides read TGTGCCAGCAGCTCACAGGCCCGGGAGCAGTACTTC. The variable domain in full, with the rest retrieved from reference TRBV11-2 and TRBJ2-7, is EAGVAQSPRYKIIEKRQSVAFWCNPISGHATLYWYQQILGQGPKLLIQFQNNGVVDDSQLPKDRFSAERLKGVDSTLKIQPAKLEDSAVYLCASSSQAREQYFGPGTRLTVT.

This clone was detected once. The CDR3 DNA reads TGTGCCAGCAGGGGAGACATAAATAGCAATCAGCCCCAGCATTTT. This translates into CASRGDINSNQPQHF. The V gene is TRBV2, the J gene TRBJ1-5, with no clear D. Between the trimmed V and J ends, which lost 6 bases and 0 bases, there was a span of 12 bases. CDR3 length equals 15 residues. Per germline, CDR1 SNHLY and CDR2 FYNNEI. Looking up the rest from reference TRBV2 and TRBJ1-5 gives the full variable domain: EPEVTQTPSHQVTQMGQEVILRCVPISNHLYFYWYRQILGQKVEFLVSFYNNEISEKSEIFDDQFSVERPDGSNFTLKIRSTKLEDSAMYFCASRGDINSNQPQHFGDGTRLSIL.

Here the CDR3 reads CASSSTGVEQYV. The CDR3 DNA is TGTGCCAGCAGTTCGACAGGGGTCGAGCAGTACGTC. The chain recombines TRBV27 with TRBJ2-7, with 8 bases aligning to TRBD1. The CDR3 has 12 amino acids. Germline CDR1 is MNHEY and CDR2 is SMNVEV (reference sequence). The ends lost 4 bases at V and 6 bases at J; junction bases unmatched: 2.

This clone was observed a few times. The chain carries TRBV12-3 or TRBV12-4 and TRBJ1-4; the D gene is possibly TRBD1 (5 bases). The V gene lost 10 bases and the J gene lost 8 bases, with 17 bases spanning the gap. The CDR3 runs 13 residues. The CDR3 DNA sequence: TGTGCCACCACTGCAGGGTTTAGGGAAAAACTGTTTTTT. This gives the protein CATTAGFREKLFF.

This clone was recorded only once. This rearrangement joins TRBV6-5 to TRBJ2-7; D is perhaps TRBD2 (6 bases). Germline V CDR1 and CDR2: MNHEY, SVGAGI. V was trimmed by 7 bases and J by 3 bases, leaving 19 bases between them. The CDR3 runs 15 residues. The CDR3 DNA follows: TGTGCCAGCATTCCTAGCGTCCCCCGACTCTACGAGCAGTACGTC. Its protein is CASIPSVPRLYEQYV.

V is TRBV7-3 and J is TRBJ2-1; 11 bases align to TRBD2. Germline trimming cut 6 bases from V and 6 bases from J; bases unmatched to any gene: 10. Per the germline V gene, CDR1 is SGHTA and CDR2 is FQGTGA. The CDR3 extends over 16 amino acids. This CDR3 reads CASRPRGTSGGNEQFF. The CDR3 nucleotides are TGTGCCAGCAGACCCCGCGGGACTAGCGGTGGCAATGAGCAGTTCTTC.

The chain couples TRBV12-3 or TRBV12-4 to TRBJ2-4; possibly TRBD1 for D (5 bases). CDR3 length: 13 amino acids. V lost 3 bases to trimming and J lost 8 bases, with 11 bases between them. CDR3 sequence reads: CASSLMQGDIQYF. The CDR3, as DNA: TGTGCCAGCAGTTTGATGCAGGGTGACATTCAGTACTTC.

The rearrangement joins TRBV5-1 to TRBJ1-2, with 7 bases lining up with TRBD1. CDR3 length: 16 residues. The junction had 8 bases not matched to a gene; V was cut back by 0 bases and J by 3 bases. The germline V gene has CDR1 SGHRS and CDR2 YFSETQ. CDR3 sequence reads: CASSLEGGSRDYGYTF. The CDR3 coding sequence is TGCGCCAGCAGCTTGGAAGGGGGCAGCAGGGACTATGGCTACACCTTC. Full variable domain (outside the CDR3, taken from reference TRBV5-1 and TRBJ1-2): KAGVTQTPRYLIKTRGQQVTLSCSPISGHRSVSWYQQTPGQGLQFLFEYFSETQRNKGNFPGRFSGRQFSNSRSEMNVSTLELGDSALYLCASSLEGGSRDYGYTFGSGTRLTVV.

The J gene is TRBJ2-5, the V gene TRBV7-6; TRBD2 agrees at 7 bases. The CDR3 is 14 residues long. The germline CDR1 and CDR2 sequences are SGHVS and FNYEAQ. V trimming: 3 bases; J trimming: 1 base; junction bases outside the gene matches: 2. CDR3 DNA sequence: TGTGCCAGCAGCTTCGGCGGGGGCCAAGAGACCCAGTACTTC. It specifies CASSFGGGQETQYF.

This clone was found a few times. For the CDR3, the DNA is TGTGCCAGCAGTTTTTCTACAGGCAGACAGCCCCAGCATTTT. Amino acid sequence: CASSFSTGRQPQHF. This rearrangement joins TRBV5-5 to TRBJ1-5, with D possibly TRBD1 on 5 matching bases. Trimming removed 5 bases at V and 7 bases at J, with 16 bases between. Germline loops: CDR1 SGHKS, CDR2 YYEKEE (reference sequence). CDR3 length: 14 residues.

The chain has TRBV6-5 and TRBJ1-4, with TRBD1 matching 7 bases. This CDR3 spans 13 amino acids. Germline V lookup: CDR1 MNHEY, CDR2 SVGAGI. The CDR3 is CAIGGSSNEKLFF. CDR3 in DNA: TGTGCGATAGGGGGCAGCTCTAATGAAAAACTGTTTTTT.

The genes are TRBV5-4 and TRBJ2-5, with 10 nucleotides matching TRBD2. The CDR3 runs to 15 residues. Germline trimming cut 5 bases from V and 1 base from J; bases unmatched to any gene: 5. Germline-derived CDR1 and CDR2 are SGHNT and YYREEE (reference sequence). CDR3 in amino acids: CASSRTSGSQETQYF. The CDR3 bases are TGTGCCAGCAGTCGGACTAGCGGAAGCCAAGAGACCCAGTACTTC.

This chain joins TRBV11-2 and TRBJ2-7, with D perhaps TRBD2 (5 bases). V lost 1 base and J 2 bases, leaving 9 bases between the germline ends. The germline V gene has CDR1 SGHAT and CDR2 FQNNGV. The CDR3 contains 14 residues. The CDR3 spells CASSLVSGTYEQYV. The CDR3 coding sequence is TGTGCCAGCAGCTTAGTCTCGGGAACCTACGAGCAGTACGTC.

The V and J genes are TRBV9 and TRBJ2-1; 7 bases are a match to TRBD2. V shed 0 bases and J 7 bases; nucleotides not matched to a gene: 7. Germline V gives CDR1 SGDLS, CDR2 YYNGEE. This CDR3 has 15 amino acids. For the CDR3, the DNA is TGTGCCAGCAGCGTAGGACTAGCAGTTTTGAATGAGCAGTTCTTC. As protein: CASSVGLAVLNEQFF.

The chain uses TRBV15 and TRBJ2-7; D not resolved. V lost 1 base and J lost 5, with 12 bases in between. CDR3 size: 14 residues. CDR1 and CDR2 (germline): LNHNV, YYDKDF (reference sequence). CDR3 sequence (DNA): TGTGCCACCAGCAGAGCAACCGTCTACGACGAGCAGTACTTC. Translating gives CATSRATVYDEQYF.

This clone has more than one count but fewer than ten. CDR3 coding DNA: TGTGCCAGCAGCAAAAAAGATGTTTTATACAAATCTTTCCTTGACGAGCAGTACGTC. Translating it yields CASSKKDVLYKSFLDEQYV. V and J are TRBV21-1 and TRBJ2-7; TRBD1 is the table's D call and was not checked against the DNA. TRBV21-1 is a listed pseudogene. The CDR3 is 19 residues long.

This clone was recorded a few times. The gene calls are TRBV6-2 or TRBV6-3 and TRBJ1-2; D not certain. Deletions cut 0 bases from V and 3 bases from J, with 8 bases between. The CDR3 consists of 14 residues. Per germline, CDR1 MNHEY and CDR2 SVGEGT. The CDR3 region is CASSYSYGDYGYTF. The CDR3 DNA is TGTGCCAGCAGTTACTCGTACGGGGACTATGGCTACACCTTC.

This clone was recorded only once. The chain recombines TRBV6-6 with TRBJ1-4, with D perhaps TRBD1 (6 bases). Trimming removed 2 bases from V and 5 bases from J, with 12 bases in between. This CDR3 has 15 amino acids. Germline CDR1 MNHNY, CDR2 SVGAGI (reference sequence). CDR3 coding DNA: TGTGCCAGCAGTTACGAGGGGGTTCCGAATGAAAAACTGTTTTTT. Protein sequence: CASSYEGVPNEKLFF.